Presented here are 16 T cell receptor beta chains from one specimen sequenced in a study of shared clonotypes between healthy human individuals. The table came from immunoSEQ multiplex PCR; TCRdb's copy has only in-frame clones and leaves some out. The profile shows some 2.1 million clones, around 96% of them singletons. Naive CD8 isolation took CD45RO-negative cells positively selected for CCR7 and excluded terminally differentiated effector memory CD45RA+ cells. Sequenced sample: naive CD8+ T cells sorted from blood. The receptors derive from a man aged 18 to 35 in good health.

The chain is built from TRBV2 and TRBJ1-5; tentative D call: TRBD1 (6 bases). V lost 3 bases and J 7 bases, leaving 16 bases between the germline ends. This CDR3 has 15 amino acids. CDR1 and CDR2 (germline): SNHLY, FYNNEI. In DNA form, the CDR3 reads TGTGCCAGCAGTGAGGGGGCGACAGATAGGCAGCCCCAGCATTTT. Residues: CASSEGATDRQPQHF.

This clone was counted once. V is TRBV5-1 and J is TRBJ2-5; D remains unclear. Trimming left V 1 base short and J 2 bases short, with 15 bases between. This CDR3 has 16 residues. The V gene's germline CDR1 is SGHRS and CDR2 YFSETQ. CDR3 in amino acids: CASSLRQVYRQETQYF. In DNA form, the CDR3 reads TGCGCCAGCAGCTTGCGTCAGGTGTACCGGCAAGAGACCCAGTACTTC.

Notes on this clone: Other DNA sequences in the sample encode the same CDR3. V is TRBV18 and J is TRBJ1-1; 10 positions agree with TRBD1. The CDR3 extends over 14 amino acids. Trimming took 3 bases from V and 2 from J; bases not matched to a gene: 0. Germline lookup yields CDR1 KGHSH and CDR2 LQKENI. CDR3 loop: CASSPTGGNTEAFF. The CDR3 DNA is TGTGCCAGCTCACCGACAGGGGGCAACACTGAAGCTTTCTTT.

V usage is TRBV4-3 and J usage is TRBJ1-2; a weak D match, TRBD1 (6 bases). The CDR3 is 15 amino acids. The ends were cut back, 4 bases at V and 8 bases at J, with 20 bases in the middle. Germline V gene sequence: CDR1 LGHNA, CDR2 YSLEER. CDR3 sequence (DNA): TGCGCCAGCAGCCCCTACTATACAGGGATTGAGGGCTACACCTTC. Translated: CASSPYYTGIEGYTF.

The chain combines TRBV5-1 with TRBJ1-1, with a possible D match to TRBD1 (5 bases). CDR3 size: 18 residues. Trimming left V 4 bases short and J 0 bases short, with 22 bases between. Germline CDR1 SGHRS, CDR2 YFSETQ. DNA of the CDR3: TGCGCCAGCAGCGCCCTACGAGGGGCAAGCAGCTTGAACACTGAAGCTTTCTTT. It yields the protein CASSALRGASSLNTEAFF. The full variable domain, rest sourced from reference TRBV5-1 and TRBJ1-1, is KAGVTQTPRYLIKTRGQQVTLSCSPISGHRSVSWYQQTPGQGLQFLFEYFSETQRNKGNFPGRFSGRQFSNSRSEMNVSTLELGDSALYLCASSALRGASSLNTEAFFGQGTRLTVV.

V is TRBV10-2 and J is TRBJ1-4, with D possibly being TRBD1 (5 bases). This CDR3 region has 16 residues. Germline assignment: CDR1 WSHSY and CDR2 SAAADI. The V end was cut by 0 bases, the J end by 5 bases, with 13 bases between. Here the CDR3 reads CASSESSGRVNEKLFF. The CDR3 nucleotides are TGCGCCAGCAGTGAGTCGTCCGGCAGGGTGAATGAAAAACTGTTTTTT.

The gene calls are TRBV9 and TRBJ2-7, with 7 bases that match TRBD1. This CDR3 has 14 amino acids. Looked up from germline, CDR1 is SGDLS and CDR2 is YYNGEE. V shed 0 bases, J shed 7 bases, and the junction held 7 bases outside the gene matches. As DNA, the CDR3 is TGTGCCAGCAGCGTAGACTTGGGACAGCGGGAGCAGTACTTC. Translating gives CASSVDLGQREQYF.

The chain carries TRBV6-5 and TRBJ2-5; D is perhaps TRBD1 (5 bases). Germline lookup yields CDR1 MNHEY and CDR2 SVGAGI. Trimming stripped 7 bases from V and 5 bases from J, with 14 bases between. The CDR3 extends over 13 amino acids. CDR3 sequence reads: CASTGWGRETQYF. The DNA for the CDR3 is TGTGCCAGCACCGGTTGGGGCCGGGAGACCCAGTACTTC.

The chain joins TRBV7-2 to TRBJ2-1; D possibly corresponds to TRBD2 (7 bases). The CDR3 contains 15 residues. The ends were cut back, 7 bases at V and 4 bases at J, with 17 bases in the middle. Germline assignment: CDR1 SGHTA and CDR2 FQGNSA. This CDR3 is CASTPIAGAYNEQFF. Written as DNA, the CDR3 is TGTGCCAGCACCCCGATTGCGGGGGCTTACAATGAGCAGTTCTTC. Supplemented by reference TRBV7-2 and TRBJ2-1, the full variable domain reads GAGVSQSPSNKVTEKGKDVELRCDPISGHTALYWYRQSLGQGLEFLIYFQGNSAPDKSGLPSDRFSAERTGGSVSTLTIQRTQQEDSAVYLCASTPIAGAYNEQFFGPGTRLTVL.

This chain uses TRBV7-9 with TRBJ2-4, with D possibly being TRBD1 (5 bases). This CDR3 spans 14 amino acids. The V end lost 4 bases, the J end lost 8 bases, and 15 bases lay between the germline ends. Germline V gene sequence: CDR1 SEHNR, CDR2 FQNEAQ (reference sequence). The CDR3 nucleotides are TGTGCCAGCAGCTCCCCCACCTCAGGGTACATTCAGTACTTC. It codes for CASSSPTSGYIQYF.

V is TRBV6-1 and J is TRBJ2-2; a weak D match, TRBD1 (6 bases). The CDR3 consists of 16 residues. Germline V lookup: CDR1 MNHNS, CDR2 SASEGT. The V end lost 2 bases, the J end lost 4 bases, and 14 bases lay between the germline ends. The CDR3 DNA reads as TGTGCCAGCAGTGAACCCCCAGGGGCCCTCACCGGGGAGCTGTTTTTT. Protein: CASSEPPGALTGELFF.

Note on this clone: Other DNA variants within this sample encode the same CDR3. The chain couples TRBV5-1 to TRBJ2-7; 10 bases match TRBD2. The V gene's germline CDR1 is SGHRS and CDR2 YFSETQ. This CDR3 is 14 amino acids long. The V gene end was trimmed by 2 bases and the J gene end by 3 bases; junction bases not matched to a gene: 2. The CDR3 DNA is TGCGCCAGCAGCTTCCTAGCGGGAGACTACGAGCAGTACTTC. Residues: CASSFLAGDYEQYF.

The rearrangement links TRBV27 to TRBJ1-2, with D perhaps matching TRBD1 (5 bases). In germline, CDR1 is MNHEY, CDR2 SMNVEV (reference sequence). CDR3 length: 15 residues. V was cut by 0 bases and J by 8 bases, with 16 bases left in between. CDR3 bases: TGTGCCAGCAGTTTATCCGCTAATCAGGGTGTAGGCTACACCTTC. Translation gives CASSLSANQGVGYTF.

Comments on this clone: Distinct nucleotide sequences in the sample also encode this CDR3. V and J are TRBV27 and TRBJ2-5; a possible D gene is TRBD2 (5 bases). This CDR3 is built from 12 residues. Trimming left V 2 bases short and J 5 bases short, with 6 bases between. Germline lookup yields CDR1 MNHEY and CDR2 SMNVEV (reference sequence). The CDR3 loop reads CASSLPGETQYF. The CDR3 nucleotides read TGTGCCAGCAGTTTACCGGGGGAGACCCAGTACTTC.

The rearrangement uses TRBV25-1 and TRBJ1-3, with 8 nucleotides matching TRBD1. The germline V gene has CDR1 MGHDK and CDR2 SYGVNS. V gave up 2 bases and J gave up 2 bases; unmatched junction bases: 2. The CDR3 covers 15 residues. CDR3 in amino acids: CASSEQGAPGNTIYF. Written as DNA, the CDR3 is TGTGCCAGCAGTGAACAGGGGGCGCCTGGAAACACCATATATTTT.

V gene TRBV11-2 combines with J gene TRBJ2-7, with TRBD2 matching over 8 bases. V gave up 10 bases and J gave up 3 bases; unmatched junction bases: 8. The CDR3 has 13 residues. Germline assignment: CDR1 SGHAT and CDR2 FQNNGV. The CDR3 DNA reads as TGTGCCACGGGGGTAGCGGGACTCTACGAGCAGTACTTC. Its translation is CATGVAGLYEQYF.